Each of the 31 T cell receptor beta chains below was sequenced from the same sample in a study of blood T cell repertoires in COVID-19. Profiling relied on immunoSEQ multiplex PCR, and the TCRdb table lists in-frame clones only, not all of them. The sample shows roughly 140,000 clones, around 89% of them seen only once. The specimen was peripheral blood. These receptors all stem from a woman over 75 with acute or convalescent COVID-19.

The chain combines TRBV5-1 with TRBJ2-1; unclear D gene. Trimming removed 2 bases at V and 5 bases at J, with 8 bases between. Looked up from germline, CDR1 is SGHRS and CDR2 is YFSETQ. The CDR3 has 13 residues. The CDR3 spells CASSFEPNNEQFF. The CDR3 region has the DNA TGCGCCAGCAGCTTCGAGCCCAACAATGAGCAGTTCTTC.

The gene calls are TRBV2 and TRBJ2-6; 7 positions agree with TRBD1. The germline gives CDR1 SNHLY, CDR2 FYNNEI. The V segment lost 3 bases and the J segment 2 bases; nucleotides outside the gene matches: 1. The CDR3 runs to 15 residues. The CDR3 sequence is CASSDTGAGANVLTF. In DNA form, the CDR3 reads TGTGCCAGCAGTGACACAGGGGCTGGGGCCAACGTCCTGACTTTC.

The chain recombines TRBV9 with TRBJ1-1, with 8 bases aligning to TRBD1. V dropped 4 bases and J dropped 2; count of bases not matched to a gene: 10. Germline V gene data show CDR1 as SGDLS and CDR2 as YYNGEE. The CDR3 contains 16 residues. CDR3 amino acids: CASSKRDRLTNTEAFF. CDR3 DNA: TGTGCCAGCAGCAAACGGGACAGGCTAACTAACACTGAAGCTTTCTTT. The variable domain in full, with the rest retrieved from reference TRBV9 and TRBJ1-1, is DSGVTQTPKHLITATGQRVTLRCSPRSGDLSVYWYQQSLDQGLQFLIQYYNGEERAKGNILERFSAQQFPDLHSELNLSSLELGDSALYFCASSKRDRLTNTEAFFGQGTRLTVV.

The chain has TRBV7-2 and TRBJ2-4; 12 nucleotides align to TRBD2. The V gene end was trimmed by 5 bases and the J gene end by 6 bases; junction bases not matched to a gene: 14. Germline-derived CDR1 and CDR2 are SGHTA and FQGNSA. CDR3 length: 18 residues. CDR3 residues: CASSPLAGGPSPRNIQYF. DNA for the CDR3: TGTGCCAGCAGCCCCCTAGCGGGGGGGCCCTCGCCCAGAAACATTCAGTACTTC. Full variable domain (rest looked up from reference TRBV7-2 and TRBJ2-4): GAGVSQSPSNKVTEKGKDVELRCDPISGHTALYWYRQSLGQGLEFLIYFQGNSAPDKSGLPSDRFSAERTGGSVSTLTIQRTQQEDSAVYLCASSPLAGGPSPRNIQYFGAGTRLSVL.

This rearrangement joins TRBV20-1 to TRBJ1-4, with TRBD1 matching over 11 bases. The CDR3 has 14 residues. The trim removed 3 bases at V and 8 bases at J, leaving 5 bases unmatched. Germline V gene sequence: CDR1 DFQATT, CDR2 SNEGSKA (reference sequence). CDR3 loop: CSASVGQGVEKLFF. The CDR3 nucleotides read TGCAGTGCTAGTGTGGGACAGGGGGTAGAAAAACTGTTTTTT.

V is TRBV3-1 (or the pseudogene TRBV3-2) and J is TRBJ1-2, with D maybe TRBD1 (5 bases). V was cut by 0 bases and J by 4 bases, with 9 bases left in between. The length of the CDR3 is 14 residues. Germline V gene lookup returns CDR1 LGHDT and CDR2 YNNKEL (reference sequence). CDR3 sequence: CASSQEVGLYGYTF. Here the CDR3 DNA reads TGTGCCAGCAGCCAAGAGGTGGGGCTCTATGGCTACACCTTC.

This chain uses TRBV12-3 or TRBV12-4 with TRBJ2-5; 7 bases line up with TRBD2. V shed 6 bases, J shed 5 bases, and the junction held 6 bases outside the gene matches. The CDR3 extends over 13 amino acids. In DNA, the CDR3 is TGTGCCAGCAGCAGAGGACTAGATGAGACCCAGTACTTC. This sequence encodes CASSRGLDETQYF.

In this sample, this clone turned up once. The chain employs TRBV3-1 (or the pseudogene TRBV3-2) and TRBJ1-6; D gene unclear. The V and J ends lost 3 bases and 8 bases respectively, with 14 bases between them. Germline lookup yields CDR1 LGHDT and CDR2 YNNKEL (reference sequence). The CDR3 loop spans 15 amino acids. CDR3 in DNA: TGTGCCAGCAGCCAGCCGGGATTTGGGGATTCACCCCTCCACTTT. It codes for CASSQPGFGDSPLHF.

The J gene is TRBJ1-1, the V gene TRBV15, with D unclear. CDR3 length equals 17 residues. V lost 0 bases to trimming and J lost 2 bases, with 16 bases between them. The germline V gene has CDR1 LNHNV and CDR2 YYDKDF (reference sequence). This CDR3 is CATSRDLAEAGNTEAFF. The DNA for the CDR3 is TGTGCCACCAGCAGAGATTTGGCAGAGGCTGGAAACACTGAAGCTTTCTTT.

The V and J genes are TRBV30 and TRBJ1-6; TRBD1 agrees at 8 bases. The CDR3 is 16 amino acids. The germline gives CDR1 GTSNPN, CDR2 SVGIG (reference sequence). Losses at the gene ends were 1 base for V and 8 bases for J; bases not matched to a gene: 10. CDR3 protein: CAWSGPGWTGYSPLHF. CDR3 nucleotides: TGTGCCTGGAGTGGTCCCGGATGGACAGGGTATTCACCCCTCCACTTT.

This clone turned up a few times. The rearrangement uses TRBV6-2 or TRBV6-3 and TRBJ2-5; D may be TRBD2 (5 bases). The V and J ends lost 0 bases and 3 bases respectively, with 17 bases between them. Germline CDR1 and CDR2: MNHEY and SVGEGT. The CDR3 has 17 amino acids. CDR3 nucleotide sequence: TGTGCCAGCAGTTACTCGAGATATCCCGGACTTAAAGAGACCCAGTACTTC. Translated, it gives CASSYSRYPGLKETQYF.

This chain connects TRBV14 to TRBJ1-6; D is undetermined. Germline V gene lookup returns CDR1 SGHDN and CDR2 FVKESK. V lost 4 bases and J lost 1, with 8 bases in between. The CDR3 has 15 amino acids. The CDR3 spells CASSLSVSYNSPLHF. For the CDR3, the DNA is TGTGCCAGCAGCCTCTCGGTGTCCTATAATTCACCCCTCCACTTT. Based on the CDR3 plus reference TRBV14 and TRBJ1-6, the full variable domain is EAGVTQFPSHSVIEKGQTVTLRCDPISGHDNLYWYRRVMGKEIKFLLHFVKESKQDESGMPNNRFLAERTGGTYSTLKVQPAELEDSGVYFCASSLSVSYNSPLHFGNGTRLTVT.

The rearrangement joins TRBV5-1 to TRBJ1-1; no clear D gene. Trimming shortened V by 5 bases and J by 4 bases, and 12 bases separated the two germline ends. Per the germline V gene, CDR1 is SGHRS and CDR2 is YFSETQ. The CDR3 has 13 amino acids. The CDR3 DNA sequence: TGCGCCAGCAGGGTGAGGGAGGGCACTGAAGCTTTCTTT. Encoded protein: CASRVREGTEAFF.

CDR3 DNA: TGTGCCAGTAATTACAGGGGGCGCGGGAACTATGGCTACACCTTC. This gives the protein CASNYRGRGNYGYTF. The chain recombines TRBV19 with TRBJ1-2; 9 bases line up with TRBD1. The germline CDR1 and CDR2 sequences are LNHDA and SQIVND (reference sequence). Unmatched junction bases numbered 8, after V lost 7 bases and J lost 2 bases. The CDR3 totals 15 residues.

The CDR3 coding sequence is TGTGCCAGCAGCTTATACGGGGCCGGGGAGCTGTTTTTT. This gives the protein CASSLYGAGELFF. The J gene is TRBJ2-2, the V gene TRBV7-9, with D perhaps matching TRBD2 (5 bases). Germline CDR1 reads SEHNR; CDR2 reads FQNEAQ (reference sequence). With 2 bases removed from V and 6 bases from J, the gap between germline ends came to 7 bases. CDR3 length equals 13 residues. The whole variable domain, remainder taken from reference TRBV7-9 and TRBJ2-2, is DTGVSQNPRHKITKRGQNVTFRCDPISEHNRLYWYRQTLGQGPEFLTYFQNEAQLEKSRLLSDRFSAERPKGSFSTLEIQRTEQGDSAMYLCASSLYGAGELFFGEGSRLTVL.

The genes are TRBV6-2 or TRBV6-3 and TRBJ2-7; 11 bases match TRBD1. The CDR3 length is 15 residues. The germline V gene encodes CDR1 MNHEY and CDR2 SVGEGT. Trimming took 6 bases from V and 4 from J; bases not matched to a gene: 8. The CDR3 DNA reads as TGTGCCAGCAGCCGCGCCGGGACAGGGGGGTACGAGCAGTACTTC. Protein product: CASSRAGTGGYEQYF.

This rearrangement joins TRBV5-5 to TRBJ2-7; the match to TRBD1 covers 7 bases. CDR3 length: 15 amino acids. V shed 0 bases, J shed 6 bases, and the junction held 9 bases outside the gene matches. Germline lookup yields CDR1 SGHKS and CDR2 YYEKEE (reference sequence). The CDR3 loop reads CASSLVVTGFVEQYF. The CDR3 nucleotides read TGTGCCAGCAGCTTGGTAGTGACAGGGTTCGTCGAGCAGTACTTC.

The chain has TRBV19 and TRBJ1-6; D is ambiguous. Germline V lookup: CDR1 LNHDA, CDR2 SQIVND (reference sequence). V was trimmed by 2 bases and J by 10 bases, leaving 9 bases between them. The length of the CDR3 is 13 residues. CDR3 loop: CASSIYGESPLHF. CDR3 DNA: TGTGCCAGTAGTATATACGGGGAATCACCCCTCCACTTT.

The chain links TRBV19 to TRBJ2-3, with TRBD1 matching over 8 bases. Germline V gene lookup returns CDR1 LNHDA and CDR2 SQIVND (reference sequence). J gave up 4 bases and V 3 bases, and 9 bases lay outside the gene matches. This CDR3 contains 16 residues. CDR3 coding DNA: TGTGCCAGTAGTATCGTGGGGCAGGGGGCATCAGATACGCAGTATTTT. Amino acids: CASSIVGQGASDTQYF.

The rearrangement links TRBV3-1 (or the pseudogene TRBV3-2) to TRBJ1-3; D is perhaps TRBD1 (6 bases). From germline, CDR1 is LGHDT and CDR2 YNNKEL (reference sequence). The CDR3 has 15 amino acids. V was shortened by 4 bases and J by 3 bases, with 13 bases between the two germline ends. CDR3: CASSPNTGYGNTIYF. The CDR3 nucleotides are TGTGCCAGCAGCCCAAATACAGGGTATGGAAACACCATATATTTT.

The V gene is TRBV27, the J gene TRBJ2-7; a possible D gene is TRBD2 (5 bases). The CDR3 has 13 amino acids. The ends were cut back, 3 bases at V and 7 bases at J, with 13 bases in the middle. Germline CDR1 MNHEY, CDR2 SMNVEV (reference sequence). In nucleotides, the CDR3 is TGTGCCAGCAGTTTGGCCGGGGTAAGAGAGCAGTACTTC. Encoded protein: CASSLAGVREQYF.

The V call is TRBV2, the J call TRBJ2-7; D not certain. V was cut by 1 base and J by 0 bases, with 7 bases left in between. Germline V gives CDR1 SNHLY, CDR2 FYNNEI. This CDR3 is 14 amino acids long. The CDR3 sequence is CASSEDRSSYEQYF. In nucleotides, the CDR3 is TGTGCCAGCAGTGAAGACCGTAGCTCCTACGAGCAGTACTTC.

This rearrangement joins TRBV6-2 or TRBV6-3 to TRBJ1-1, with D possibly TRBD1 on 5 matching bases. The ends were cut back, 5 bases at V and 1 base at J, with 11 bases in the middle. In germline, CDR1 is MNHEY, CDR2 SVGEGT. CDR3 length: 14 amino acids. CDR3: CASSPAGGNTEAFF. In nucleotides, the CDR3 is TGTGCCAGCAGTCCAGCCGGGGGGAACACTGAAGCTTTCTTT.

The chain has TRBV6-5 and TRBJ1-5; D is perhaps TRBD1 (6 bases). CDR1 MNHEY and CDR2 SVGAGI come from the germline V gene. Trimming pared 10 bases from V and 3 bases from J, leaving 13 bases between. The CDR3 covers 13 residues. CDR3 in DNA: TGTGCCACAAGACAGGTAGACAATCAGCCCCAGCATTTT. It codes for CATRQVDNQPQHF.

CDR3 in amino acids: CASSLAQGGSPLHF. In nucleotides, the CDR3 is TGCGCCAGCAGCCTTGCCCAGGGGGGTTCACCCCTCCACTTT. The gene calls are TRBV5-1 and TRBJ1-6; TRBD1 agrees at 7 bases. V was pared by 4 bases and J by 9 bases, with 7 bases of the junction left unmatched. Germline assignment: CDR1 SGHRS and CDR2 YFSETQ. CDR3 length equals 14 residues.

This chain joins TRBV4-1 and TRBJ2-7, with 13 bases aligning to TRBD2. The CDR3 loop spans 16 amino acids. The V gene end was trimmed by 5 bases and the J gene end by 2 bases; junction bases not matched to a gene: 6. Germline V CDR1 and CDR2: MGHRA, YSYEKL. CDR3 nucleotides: TGCGCCAGCAGCGCGACTAGCGGGGGGATTACCTACGAGCAGTACTTC. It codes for CASSATSGGITYEQYF.

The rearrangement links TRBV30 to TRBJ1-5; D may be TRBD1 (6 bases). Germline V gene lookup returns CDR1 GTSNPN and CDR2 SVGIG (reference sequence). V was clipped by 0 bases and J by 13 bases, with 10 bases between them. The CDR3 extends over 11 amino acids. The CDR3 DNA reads TGTGCCTGGAGTGTACAGGGTAAGCAGCATTTT. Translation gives CAWSVQGKQHF.

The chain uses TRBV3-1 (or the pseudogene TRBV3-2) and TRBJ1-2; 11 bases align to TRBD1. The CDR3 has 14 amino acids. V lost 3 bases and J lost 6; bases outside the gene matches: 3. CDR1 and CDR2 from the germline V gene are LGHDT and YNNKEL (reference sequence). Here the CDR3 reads CASSQVDRGHGYTF. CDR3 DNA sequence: TGTGCCAGCAGCCAGGTGGACAGGGGGCATGGCTACACCTTC.

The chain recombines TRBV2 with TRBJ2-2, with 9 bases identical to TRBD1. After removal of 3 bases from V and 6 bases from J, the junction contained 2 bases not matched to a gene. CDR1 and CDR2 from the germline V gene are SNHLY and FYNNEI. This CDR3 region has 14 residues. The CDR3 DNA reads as TGTGCCAGCAGTGAGCGGACAGGGGCCGGGGAGCTGTTTTTT. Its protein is CASSERTGAGELFF.

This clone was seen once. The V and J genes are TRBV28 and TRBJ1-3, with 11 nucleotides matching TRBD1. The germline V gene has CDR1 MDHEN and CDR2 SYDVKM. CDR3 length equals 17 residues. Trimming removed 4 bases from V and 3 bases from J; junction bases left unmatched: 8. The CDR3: CASSSPGQGDSGNTIYF. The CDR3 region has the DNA TGTGCCAGCAGTTCACCGGGACAGGGGGATAGTGGAAACACCATATATTTT.

This chain's CDR3 is CACGAGVQNTGELFF. DNA for the CDR3: TGTGCCTGTGGGGCTGGAGTCCAGAACACCGGGGAGCTGTTTTTT. The gene calls are TRBV30 and TRBJ2-2; perhaps TRBD1 as D (5 bases). Germline V gene sequence: CDR1 GTSNPN, CDR2 SVGIG (reference sequence). The germline V and J ends were trimmed by 6 bases and 1 base, with 15 bases remaining between them. The CDR3 loop spans 15 amino acids.